This T cell receptor beta chain was documented in a study of cytomegalovirus exposure and HLA in healthy donors. From germline, CDR1 is SQVTM and CDR2 ANQGSEA. The V segment lost 5 bases and the J segment 4 bases; nucleotides outside the gene matches: 4. The CDR3 covers 13 residues. General study results and limits: TCR beta sequences reportedly predicted most subjects' HLA-A and HLA-B alleles accurately. Most of the TCR beta V segments (in an earlier analysis) were productive either about 87% or about 30% of the time. The classifier reportedly diagnosed cytomegalovirus status with high sensitivity and specificity. In a later analysis, across HLA loci, associated TCR counts were highest for DRB1, lowest for HLA-C.

Worth noting for this clone: Its antigen is undetermined.

With 60 Vbeta and 13 Jbeta primers, the PCR was carried out. The protocol was immunoSEQ multiplex PCR, while the TCRdb copy is restricted to in-frame clones and leaves out a portion. The sample has over 150,000 clones, roughly 80% seen once; the top ten hold roughly 1.6%. This clonotype was obtained from a girl under 18 in good health and CMV-seropositive. Sequencing was performed on PBMCs. The V and J genes are TRBV29-1 and TRBJ2-5; 10 bases fit TRBD2. The CDR3 spells CSVRLAGAETQYF. The DNA for the CDR3 is TGCAGCGTTCGCCTAGCGGGAGCAGAGACCCAGTACTTC.